This T cell receptor beta chain was identified during a study of shared clonotypes between healthy human individuals. Findings and limits, study-wide: Four donors had 4% to 6.5% of their naive CD4 clonotypes in common.

There are 11 residues in the CDR3. Germline CDR1 reads DFQATT; CDR2 reads SNEGSKA (reference sequence). The V end was cut by 3 bases, the J end by 7 bases, with 7 bases between. Here immunoSEQ multiplex PCR was the method, and the copy in TCRdb shows in-frame clones only, minus some. Of about 580,000 clones listed, 95% to 98% are singletons. In regard to this clone: Its antigen remains unknown.

CD45RO negativity and positive selection for CCR7 defined naive CD8 cells, a population that excluded terminally differentiated effector memory CD45RA+ cells. All donors qualified as healthy HIV-negative adults and had experienced no recent acute infections or vaccinations. Sequences were obtained from naive CD8+ T cells sorted from blood. This chain joins TRBV20-1 and TRBJ2-1; D is ambiguous. The clonotype was recovered from a man between 25 and 39 years old in good health. The CDR3 sequence is CSARFENEQFF. DNA of the CDR3: TGCAGTGCTAGGTTCGAAAATGAGCAGTTCTTC.